The 10 T cell receptor beta chains below were found in one sample sequenced in a study of regulatory T cells in long-lasting Graves disease. The TCR beta library used iRepertoire HTBI primers with Arm-PCR amplification of CDR3. Each CDR3 protein is one row after TCRdb ran MiXCR on the multiplex PCR reads. The data contain about 530,000 distinct CDR3 sequences, roughly 15% of them singletons. As to time point: newly diagnosed GD, antithyroid drugs for less than 3 months. PBMC-derived RNA was used for the TCR library. These records were also assigned to another study, of T cells in Graves' hyperthyroidism and ophthalmopathy.

Sequenced material: peripheral blood mononuclear cells (PBMCs), taken at new diagnosis, from a patient treated with antithyroid drugs. These receptors all stem from a woman aged 40 to 65 with Graves disease.

On this clonotype: A much larger clone differs by one base, so this may be a read error. The gene calls are TRBV2 and TRBJ2-3; D is undetermined. Germline V gene sequence: CDR1 SNHLY, CDR2 FYNNEI. The CDR3 consists of 15 residues. The ends were cut back, 7 bases at V and 0 bases at J, with 14 bases in the middle. The CDR3 protein is CASTLLGPSTDTQYF. The DNA for the CDR3 is TGTGCCAGCACGCTCCTGGGCCCTAGCACAGATACGCAGTATTTT. The full variable domain, in which reference TRBV2 and TRBJ2-3 provide the parts outside the CDR3, is EPEVTQTPSHQVTQMGQEVILRCVPISNHLYFYWYRQILGQKVEFLVSFYNNEISEKSEIFDDQFSVERPDGSNFTLKIRSTKLEDSAMYFCASTLLGPSTDTQYFGPGTRLTVL.

The chain is built from TRBV20-1 and TRBJ2-7; D may be TRBD2 (6 bases). CDR1 and CDR2 from the germline V gene are DFQATT and SNEGSKA (reference sequence). The ends were cut back, 0 bases at V and 0 bases at J, with 18 bases in the middle. The CDR3 is made up of 17 amino acids. The CDR3 spells CSARDRGRQTSSYEQYF. The CDR3 nucleotides read TGCAGTGCTAGAGATCGGGGGAGACAGACCAGCTCCTACGAGCAGTACTTC.

In its sample, this clonotype was seen a few times. Here the CDR3 reads CSVFDGYTF. For the CDR3, the DNA is TGCAGCGTTTTCGATGGCTACACCTTC. The chain joins TRBV29-1 to TRBJ1-2, with no clear D. This CDR3 has 9 amino acids. Trimming left V 5 bases short and J 6 bases short, with 4 bases between. Germline V gene sequence: CDR1 SQVTM, CDR2 ANQGSEA.

In this sample, this clonotype turned up many times. This chain connects TRBV6-1 to TRBJ1-4; the match to TRBD1 covers 7 bases. This CDR3 has 14 amino acids. Germline values: CDR1 MNHNS, CDR2 SASEGT. V shed 6 bases and J 6 bases; nucleotides not matched to a gene: 7. The CDR3 is CASRKQGIYEKLFF. CDR3 coding DNA: TGTGCCAGCAGAAAACAGGGGATATATGAAAAACTGTTTTTT.

This clonotype was observed a few times. The chain links TRBV5-1 to TRBJ2-7; D is possibly TRBD1 (5 bases). V was pared by 1 base and J by 5 bases, with 10 bases between. The germline V gene encodes CDR1 SGHRS and CDR2 YFSETQ. CDR3 length equals 13 residues. The CDR3 region is CASSLFQGNEQYF. DNA of the CDR3: TGCGCCAGCAGCTTGTTCCAGGGAAACGAGCAGTACTTC. Drawing the rest from reference TRBV5-1 and TRBJ2-7, the complete variable domain is KAGVTQTPRYLIKTRGQQVTLSCSPISGHRSVSWYQQTPGQGLQFLFEYFSETQRNKGNFPGRFSGRQFSNSRSEMNVSTLELGDSALYLCASSLFQGNEQYFGPGTRLTVT.

This clonotype came up many times. The rearrangement joins TRBV3-1 to TRBJ1-2, with D unresolved. The V gene's germline CDR1 is LGHDT and CDR2 YNNKEL (reference sequence). The germline V and J ends were trimmed by 1 base and 9 bases, with 12 bases remaining between them. The CDR3 runs 13 residues. The CDR3 reads CASSQGALERYTF. CDR3 in DNA: TGTGCCAGCAGCCAAGGGGCGCTTGAGCGCTACACCTTC. The whole variable domain, filled in from reference TRBV3-1 and TRBJ1-2, reads DTAVSQTPKYLVTQMGNDKSIKCEQNLGHDTMYWYKQDSKKFLKIMFSYNNKELIINETVPNRFSPKSPDKAHLNLHINSLELGDSAVYFCASSQGALERYTFGSGTRLTVV.

This clonotype was seen a handful of times. CDR3 DNA: TGTGCCAGCAGTATTTCAGGGGTCCCCTACGAGCAGTACTTC. Amino acid sequence: CASSISGVPYEQYF. This rearrangement joins TRBV28 to TRBJ2-7; D is possibly TRBD1 (6 bases). Trimming removed 5 bases from V and 2 bases from J, with 13 bases in between. CDR1 and CDR2 from the germline V gene are MDHEN and SYDVKM. This CDR3 is 14 amino acids long. Combining the CDR3 with reference TRBV28 and TRBJ2-7 gives the whole variable domain DVKVTQSSRYLVKRTGEKVFLECVQDMDHENMFWYRQDPGLGLRLIYFSYDVKMKEKGDIPEGYSVSREKKERFSLILESASTNQTSMYLCASSISGVPYEQYFGPGTRLTVT.

This clonotype was counted between two and nine times. V is TRBV5-1 and J is TRBJ2-1; TRBD1 matches at 9 bases. The ends lost 5 bases at V and 9 bases at J; junction bases unmatched: 3. The CDR3 length is 12 residues. Germline assignment: CDR1 SGHRS and CDR2 YFSETQ. For the CDR3, the DNA is TGCGCCAGCAGGACACAGGGGGCTGAGCAGTTCTTC. It specifies CASRTQGAEQFF.

The table lists this clonotype with many counts. This sequence joins TRBV11-2 and TRBJ1-4, with TRBD1 as a possible D gene (5 bases). The CDR3 is made up of 17 amino acids. The V gene lost 5 bases and the J gene lost 0 bases, with 16 bases spanning the gap. The germline gives CDR1 SGHAT, CDR2 FQNNGV. The CDR3 loop is CASSTWGRVTTNEKLFF. CDR3 bases: TGTGCCAGCAGCACCTGGGGGAGGGTCACAACTAATGAAAAACTGTTTTTT.

This clonotype turned up a few times. The CDR3 region has the DNA TGCAGCGTTGTCACTAGCGGGGGTTCCAAAAACATTCAGTACTTC. It translates to CSVVTSGGSKNIQYF. The V and J genes are TRBV29-1 and TRBJ2-4, with 11 nucleotides matching TRBD2. CDR1 SQVTM and CDR2 ANQGSEA come from the germline V gene. The CDR3 is 15 residues long. Trimming cost V 4 bases and J 2 bases; bases outside gene matches: 4.